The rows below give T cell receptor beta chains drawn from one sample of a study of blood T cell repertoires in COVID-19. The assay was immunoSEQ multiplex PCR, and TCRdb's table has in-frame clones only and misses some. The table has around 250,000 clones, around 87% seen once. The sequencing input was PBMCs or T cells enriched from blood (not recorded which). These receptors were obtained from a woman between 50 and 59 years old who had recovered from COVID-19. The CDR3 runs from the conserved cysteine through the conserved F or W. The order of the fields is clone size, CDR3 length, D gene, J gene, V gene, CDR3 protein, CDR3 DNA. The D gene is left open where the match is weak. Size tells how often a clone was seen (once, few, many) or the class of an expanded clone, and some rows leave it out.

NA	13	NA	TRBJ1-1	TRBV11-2	CASSLSLNTEAFF	TGTGCCAGCAGCTTGTCTCTGAACACTGAAGCTTTCTTT
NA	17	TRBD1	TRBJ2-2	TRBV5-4	CASSAGTAKLVTGELFF	TGTGCCAGCAGCGCTGGGACAGCTAAGCTCGTCACCGGGGAGCTGTTTTTT
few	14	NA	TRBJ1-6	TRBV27	CASSYQGYNSPLHF	TGTGCCAGCAGTTACCAGGGCTATAATTCACCCCTCCACTTT
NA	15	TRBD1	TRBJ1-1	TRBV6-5	CASSYQGGRGTEAFF	TGTGCCAGCAGTTACCAGGGGGGACGGGGAACTGAAGCTTTCTTT
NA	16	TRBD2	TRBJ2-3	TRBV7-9	CASTQQAGGPGDTQYF	TGTGCCAGCACCCAACAAGCGGGAGGGCCGGGAGATACGCAGTATTTT
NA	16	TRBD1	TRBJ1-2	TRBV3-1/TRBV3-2	CASSQGGTGGNYGYTF	TGTGCCAGCAGCCAAGGCGGGACAGGGGGAAACTATGGCTACACCTTC
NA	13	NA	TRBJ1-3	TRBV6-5	CASRSDTGNTIYF	TGTGCCAGCAGGTCAGATACTGGAAACACCATATATTTT
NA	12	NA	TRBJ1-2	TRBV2	CASSERGVGYTF	TGTGCCAGCAGTGAAAGGGGCGTTGGCTACACCTTC
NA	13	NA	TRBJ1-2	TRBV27	CASSSNSGGGYTF	TGTGCCAGCAGTTCTAACTCAGGTGGTGGCTACACCTTC
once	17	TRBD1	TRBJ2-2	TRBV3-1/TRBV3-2	CATPGGTGQMNTGELFF	TGTGCCACCCCCGGCGGGACAGGACAAATGAACACCGGGGAGCTGTTTTTT
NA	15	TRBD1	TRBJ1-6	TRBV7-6	CASSARTGVNSPLHF	TGTGCCAGCAGCGCCCGGACAGGGGTTAATTCACCCCTCCACTTT
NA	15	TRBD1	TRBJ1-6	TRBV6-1	CASSSRDSDNSPLHF	TGTGCCAGCAGTTCCCGGGACAGCGACAATTCACCCCTCCACTTT
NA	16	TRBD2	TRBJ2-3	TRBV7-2	CASSLTGGGSPNTQYF	TGTGCCAGCAGCCTTACGGGGGGAGGGTCTCCTAATACGCAGTATTTT
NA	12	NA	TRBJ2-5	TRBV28	CASSRQVETQYF	TGTGCCAGCAGTAGGCAGGTTGAGACCCAGTACTTC
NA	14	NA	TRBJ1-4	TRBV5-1	CASSLGSANEKLFF	TGCGCCAGCAGCTTGGGGTCGGCTAATGAAAAACTGTTTTTT
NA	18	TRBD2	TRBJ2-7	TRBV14	CASSQDRLAGGPAYEQYF	TGTGCCAGCAGCCAAGATCGGCTAGCGGGAGGGCCTGCCTACGAGCAGTACTTC
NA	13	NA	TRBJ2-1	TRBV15	CATRPRGFNEQFF	TGTGCCACCAGACCAAGGGGTTTTAATGAGCAGTTCTTC
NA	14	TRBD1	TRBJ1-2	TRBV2	CASSGGQVYYGYTF	TGTGCCAGCAGTGGGGGACAGGTTTACTATGGCTACACCTTC
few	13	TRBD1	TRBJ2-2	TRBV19	CASQRTGGGELFF	TGTGCCAGTCAACGGACAGGTGGAGGGGAGCTGTTTTTT
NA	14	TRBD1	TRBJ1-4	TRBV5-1	CASRRTGGEEKLFF	TGCGCCAGCAGAAGGACAGGGGGGGAAGAAAAACTGTTTTTT